The 5 T cell receptor beta chains given below trace back to one sample, sequenced in a study of shared clonotypes between healthy human individuals. Assay: immunoSEQ multiplex PCR; the TCRdb copy retains only in-frame clones and omits some. The sample yields around 510,000 clones, roughly 95% seen once. The sample was naive CD4+ T cells sorted from blood. Noted subset: CD45RA+ positively selected. The receptors come from a woman aged 25 to 45 in good health.

The J gene is TRBJ1-1, the V gene TRBV28; tentatively, D is TRBD1 (6 bases). This CDR3 is built from 12 residues. Per the germline V gene, CDR1 is MDHEN and CDR2 is SYDVKM. Trimming took 3 bases from V and 8 from J, leaving 10 bases between them. The CDR3 protein is CASSLGQLEAFF. CDR3 coding DNA: TGTGCCAGCAGTTTGGGACAACTCGAAGCTTTCTTT.

This chain joins TRBV18 and TRBJ2-2, with 7 bases lining up with TRBD1. The germline gives CDR1 KGHSH, CDR2 LQKENI. This CDR3 region has 15 residues. V lost 6 bases and J lost 0; bases outside the gene matches: 4. The CDR3 reads CASSPDRTNTGELFF. For the CDR3, the DNA is TGTGCCAGCTCGCCGGACAGGACGAACACCGGGGAGCTGTTTTTT.

V gene TRBV6-5 combines with J gene TRBJ1-5; 11 nucleotides align to TRBD1. The CDR3 covers 15 residues. Germline V gene lookup returns CDR1 MNHEY and CDR2 SVGAGI. V shed 4 bases, J shed 4 bases, and the junction held 3 bases outside the gene matches. The CDR3 DNA reads as TGTGCCAGCAGTTTGGGACAGGGGGTTAATCAGCCCCAGCATTTT. This translates into CASSLGQGVNQPQHF.

This sequence joins TRBV7-9 and TRBJ1-2; no definite D call. Between the trimmed V and J ends, which lost 6 bases and 8 bases, there was a span of 13 bases. Germline loops: CDR1 SEHNR, CDR2 FQNEAQ (reference sequence). The CDR3 loop spans 12 amino acids. The CDR3 DNA is TGTGCCAGCAGTCAGGTTCGGGTCGGCTACACCTTC. Its translation: CASSQVRVGYTF. Combining the CDR3 with reference TRBV7-9 and TRBJ1-2 gives the whole variable domain DTGVSQNPRHKITKRGQNVTFRCDPISEHNRLYWYRQTLGQGPEFLTYFQNEAQLEKSRLLSDRFSAERPKGSFSTLEIQRTEQGDSAMYLCASSQVRVGYTFGSGTRLTVV.

This chain links TRBV7-9 with TRBJ2-5; either TRBD1 or TRBD2 may supply D (5 bases each). V lost 2 bases, J lost 2 bases, and 18 bases lay in between. The CDR3 runs 17 residues. Germline CDR1 is SEHNR and CDR2 is FQNEAQ (reference sequence). The CDR3 DNA follows: TGTGCCAGCAGCTTAAGCTTCGGGGCGCGAATACAAGAGACCCAGTACTTC. Its protein is CASSLSFGARIQETQYF.